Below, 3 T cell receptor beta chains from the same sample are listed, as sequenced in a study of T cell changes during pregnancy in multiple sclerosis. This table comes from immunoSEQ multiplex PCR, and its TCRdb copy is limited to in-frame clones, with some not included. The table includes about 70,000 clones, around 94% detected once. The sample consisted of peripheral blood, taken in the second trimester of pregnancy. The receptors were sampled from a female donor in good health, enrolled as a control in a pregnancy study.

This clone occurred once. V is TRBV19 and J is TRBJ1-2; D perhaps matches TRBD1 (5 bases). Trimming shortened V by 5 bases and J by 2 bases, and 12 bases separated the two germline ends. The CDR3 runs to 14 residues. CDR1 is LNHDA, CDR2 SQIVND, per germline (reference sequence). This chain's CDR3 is CASSRETGNYGYTF. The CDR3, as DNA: TGTGCCAGTAGTCGAGAAACAGGAAACTATGGCTACACCTTC.

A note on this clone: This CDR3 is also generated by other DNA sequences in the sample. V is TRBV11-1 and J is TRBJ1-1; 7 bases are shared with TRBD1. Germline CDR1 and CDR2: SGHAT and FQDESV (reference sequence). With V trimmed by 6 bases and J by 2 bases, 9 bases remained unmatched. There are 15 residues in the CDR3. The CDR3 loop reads CASSYHRGKNTEAFF. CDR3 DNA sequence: TGTGCCAGCAGTTATCACAGGGGAAAAAACACTGAAGCTTTCTTT.

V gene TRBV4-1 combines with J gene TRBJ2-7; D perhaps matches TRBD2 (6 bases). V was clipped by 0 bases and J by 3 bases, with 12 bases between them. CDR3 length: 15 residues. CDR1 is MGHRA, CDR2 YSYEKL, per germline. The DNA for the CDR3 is TGCGCCAGCAGCCAAGAATCTACTAGCTTCTACGAGCAGTACTTC. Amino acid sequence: CASSQESTSFYEQYF.